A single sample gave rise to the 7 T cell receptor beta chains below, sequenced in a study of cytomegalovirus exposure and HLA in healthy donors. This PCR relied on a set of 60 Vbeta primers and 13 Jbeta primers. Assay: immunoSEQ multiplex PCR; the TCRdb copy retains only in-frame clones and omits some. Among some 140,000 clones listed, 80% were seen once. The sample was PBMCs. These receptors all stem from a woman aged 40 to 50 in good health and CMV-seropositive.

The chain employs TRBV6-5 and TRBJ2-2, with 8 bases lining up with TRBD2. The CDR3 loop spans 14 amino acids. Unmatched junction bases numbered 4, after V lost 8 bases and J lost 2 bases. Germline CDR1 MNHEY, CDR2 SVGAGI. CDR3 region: CASRSGTNTGELFF. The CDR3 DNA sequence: TGTGCCAGCCGTAGCGGGACCAACACCGGGGAGCTGTTTTTT.

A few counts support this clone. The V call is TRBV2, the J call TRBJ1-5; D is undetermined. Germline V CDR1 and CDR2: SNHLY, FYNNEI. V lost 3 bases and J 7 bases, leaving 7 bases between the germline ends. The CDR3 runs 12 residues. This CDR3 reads CASSDDSQPQHF. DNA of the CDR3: TGTGCCAGCAGTGACGACTCCCAGCCCCAGCATTTT.

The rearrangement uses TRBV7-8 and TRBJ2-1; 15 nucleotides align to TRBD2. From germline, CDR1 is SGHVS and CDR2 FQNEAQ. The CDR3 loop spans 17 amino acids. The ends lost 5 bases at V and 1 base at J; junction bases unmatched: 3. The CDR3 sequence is CASSPGLAGGSYNEQFF. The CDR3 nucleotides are TGTGCCAGCAGCCCTGGACTAGCGGGAGGGTCCTACAATGAGCAGTTCTTC.

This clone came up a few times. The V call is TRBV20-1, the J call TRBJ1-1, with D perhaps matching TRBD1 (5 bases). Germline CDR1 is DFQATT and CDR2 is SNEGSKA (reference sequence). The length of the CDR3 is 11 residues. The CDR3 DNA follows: TGCAGCCAGGGCCAGGACACTGAAGCTTTCTTT. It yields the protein CSQGQDTEAFF.

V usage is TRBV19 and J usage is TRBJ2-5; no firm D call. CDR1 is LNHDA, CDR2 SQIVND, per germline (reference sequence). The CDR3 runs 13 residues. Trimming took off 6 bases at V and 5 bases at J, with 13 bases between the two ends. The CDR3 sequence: CASRPRGSETQYF. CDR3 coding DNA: TGTGCCAGTAGACCAAGAGGATCGGAGACCCAGTACTTC. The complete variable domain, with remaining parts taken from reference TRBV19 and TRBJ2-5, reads DGGITQSPKYLFRKEGQNVTLSCEQNLNHDAMYWYRQDPGQGLRLIYYSQIVNDFQKGDIAEGYSVSREKKESFPLTVTSAQKNPTAFYLCASRPRGSETQYFGPGTRLLVL.

Here the CDR3 reads CAISESAVTAQYF. CDR3 coding DNA: TGTGCCATCAGTGAGTCGGCGGTAACGGCCCAGTACTTC. J is TRBJ2-5 and V is TRBV10-3; D gene uncertain. CDR3 size: 13 residues. Germline CDR1 is ENHRY and CDR2 is SYGVKD. Deletions cut 0 bases from V and 9 bases from J, with 11 bases between.

The CDR3 region is CATRTSFAGELFF. The CDR3 nucleotides read TGTGCCACCAGGACTAGTTTCGCCGGGGAGCTGTTTTTT. The chain combines TRBV2 with TRBJ2-2; 7 nucleotides match TRBD2. V lost 10 bases to trimming and J lost 6 bases; unmatched junction nucleotides: 8. The CDR3 covers 13 residues. CDR1 and CDR2 (germline): SNHLY, FYNNEI.